Below are 24 T cell receptor beta chains sequenced from a single sample in a study of cytomegalovirus exposure and HLA in healthy donors. Primers for the PCR totalled 60 Vbeta and 13 Jbeta. TCRdb keeps only in-frame clones here, not all; method: immunoSEQ multiplex PCR. The table shows hundreds of thousands of clones, with about 70% occurring only once. The sample consisted of PBMCs. The receptor source for this set is a woman younger than 45 in good health and CMV-seronegative.

This clone was picked up one time. The J gene is TRBJ2-3, the V gene TRBV19; maybe TRBD1 (7 bases). Looked up from germline, CDR1 is LNHDA and CDR2 is SQIVND (reference sequence). CDR3 size: 14 residues. V lost 4 bases and J 7 bases, leaving 15 bases between the germline ends. The chain's CDR3 is CASSTGGGRNTQYF. DNA of the CDR3: TGTGCCAGTAGTACAGGGGGAGGTCGGAATACGCAGTATTTT.

The J gene is TRBJ1-2, the V gene TRBV7-9; D is ambiguous. The CDR3 loop spans 12 amino acids. V lost 4 bases and J 8 bases, leaving 11 bases between the germline ends. Germline V lookup: CDR1 SEHNR, CDR2 FQNEAQ (reference sequence). The CDR3 sequence is CASSSSFEGYTF. The CDR3, as DNA: TGTGCCAGCAGCTCCTCCTTCGAGGGCTACACCTTC.

About this clone: Other nucleotide sequences in the sample specify the same CDR3. The chain employs TRBV7-2 and TRBJ2-1; D may be TRBD2 (6 bases). Germline lookup yields CDR1 SGHTA and CDR2 FQGNSA. The length of the CDR3 is 12 residues. V was pared by 1 base and J by 9 bases, with 7 bases between. CDR3 residues: CASSLGAGEQFF. The CDR3 DNA is TGTGCCAGCAGCTTAGGAGCGGGTGAGCAGTTCTTC.

This sequence joins TRBV30 and TRBJ2-5; 9 nucleotides line up with TRBD2. CDR3 size: 15 residues. The germline V gene has CDR1 GTSNPN and CDR2 SVGIG (reference sequence). V was clipped by 0 bases and J by 5 bases; unmatched bases: 7. Here the CDR3 DNA reads TGTGCCTGGAGTGTACCAGCGGGGGGATGGGAGACCCAGTACTTC. The encoded protein is CAWSVPAGGWETQYF.

CDR3: CASSLHRQNNYGYTF. The DNA of the CDR3 is TGCGCCAGCAGCCTGCACCGACAGAACAACTATGGCTACACCTTC. This sequence joins TRBV5-1 and TRBJ1-2, with D maybe TRBD1 (5 bases). Trimming took off 4 bases at V and 2 bases at J, with 15 bases between the two ends. Germline V gives CDR1 SGHRS, CDR2 YFSETQ. This CDR3 region has 15 residues.

The genes are TRBV11-3 and TRBJ2-1; TRBD1 matches 10 bases. Per the germline V gene, CDR1 is SGHNT and CDR2 is YENEEA. CDR3 length equals 16 residues. V trimming: 0 bases; J trimming: 3 bases; junction bases outside the gene matches: 2. Here the CDR3 DNA reads TGTGCCAGCAGCTTAGAAGGACAGGGGGGCTACAATGAGCAGTTCTTC. Translated, it gives CASSLEGQGGYNEQFF.

This clone has just one count. The chain recombines TRBV29-1 with TRBJ1-3, with TRBD1 matching 7 bases. This CDR3 spans 15 amino acids. Germline lookup yields CDR1 SQVTM and CDR2 ANQGSEA. Trimming at V came to 7 bases and at J to 4 bases, leaving 13 bases not matched to a gene. The CDR3 sequence: CSGGDRAGSGNTIYF. The CDR3 bases are TGCAGCGGGGGAGACAGGGCGGGATCCGGAAACACCATATATTTT.

This chain links TRBV19 with TRBJ2-3, with D possibly being TRBD2 (5 bases). Germline V gives CDR1 LNHDA, CDR2 SQIVND (reference sequence). The germline V and J ends were trimmed by 3 bases and 5 bases, with 12 bases remaining between them. The CDR3 length is 14 residues. DNA for the CDR3: TGTGCCAGTAGTATTGGACTTGGTGGAGATACGCAGTATTTT. Translated: CASSIGLGGDTQYF.

J is TRBJ1-2 and V is TRBV11-1; 11 bases map to TRBD1. Germline lookup yields CDR1 SGHAT and CDR2 FQDESV (reference sequence). This CDR3 contains 15 residues. The V gene end was trimmed by 5 bases and the J gene end by 6 bases; junction bases not matched to a gene: 8. Here the CDR3 reads CASSQDRGLKNGYTF. The CDR3 nucleotides are TGTGCCAGCAGCCAGGACAGGGGGCTTAAGAATGGCTACACCTTC.

The chain's CDR3 is CASSLGRSYEQYF. CDR3 DNA sequence: TGTGCCAGCAGCCTCGGGAGATCGTACGAGCAGTACTTC. This rearrangement joins TRBV6-1 to TRBJ2-7; TRBD2 is a possible D gene (6 bases). The V gene's germline CDR1 is MNHNS and CDR2 SASEGT. The CDR3 runs 13 residues. The ends were cut back, 6 bases at V and 4 bases at J, with 13 bases in the middle.

The genes are TRBV5-6 and TRBJ1-6; D gene uncertain. This CDR3 comprises 12 residues. The germline V gene has CDR1 SGHDT and CDR2 YYEEEE. Trimming pared 1 base from V and 15 bases from J, leaving 11 bases between. CDR3: CASSLLNSGLHF. In DNA form, the CDR3 reads TGTGCCAGCAGCTTGCTGAACAGCGGCCTCCACTTT.

J is TRBJ1-3 and V is TRBV10-3, with 8 positions matching TRBD1. Germline assignment: CDR1 ENHRY and CDR2 SYGVKD. This CDR3 has 14 residues. The junction had 2 bases not matched to a gene; V was cut back by 4 bases and J by 3 bases. CDR3 coding DNA: TGTGCCATCAGTGGGGGACAGGTTGGAAACACCATATATTTT. Amino acids: CAISGGQVGNTIYF.

This clone was observed a few times. Here the CDR3 DNA reads TGTGCCTGGAGCCGAGGGACTAGCACTGATGAGCAGTACTTC. It yields the protein CAWSRGTSTDEQYF. The chain couples TRBV30 to TRBJ2-7; TRBD2 agrees at 9 bases. Trimming removed 3 bases from V and 7 bases from J; junction bases left unmatched: 10. This CDR3 spans 14 amino acids. Germline V gene data show CDR1 as GTSNPN and CDR2 as SVGIG (reference sequence). The complete variable domain, with remaining parts taken from reference TRBV30 and TRBJ2-7, reads SQTIHQWPATLVQPVGSPLSLECTVEGTSNPNLYWYRQAAGRGLQLLFYSVGIGQISSEVPQNLSASRPQDRQFILSSKKLLLSDSGFYLCAWSRGTSTDEQYFGPGTRLTVT.

The chain joins TRBV28 to TRBJ1-1; 10 nucleotides agree with TRBD1. CDR1 and CDR2 (germline): MDHEN, SYDVKM. The CDR3 spans 16 residues. The V gene end was trimmed by 3 bases and the J gene end by 5 bases; junction bases not matched to a gene: 9. CDR3 residues: CASSLPGTGDRTEAFF. The CDR3 DNA sequence: TGTGCCAGCAGTTTGCCCGGGACAGGGGATCGTACTGAAGCTTTCTTT.

The genes are TRBV30 and TRBJ1-1, with D perhaps TRBD1 (5 bases). Germline values: CDR1 GTSNPN, CDR2 SVGIG (reference sequence). V was pared by 2 bases and J by 7 bases, with 11 bases between. There are 12 residues in the CDR3. CDR3 in amino acids: CAWSWGGYEAFF. CDR3 nucleotides: TGTGCCTGGAGTTGGGGCGGATATGAAGCTTTCTTT.

This chain joins TRBV6-1 and TRBJ2-7; 7 bases fit TRBD1. Losses at the gene ends were 2 bases for V and 3 bases for J; bases not matched to a gene: 7. The CDR3 is 15 residues long. In germline, CDR1 is MNHNS, CDR2 SASEGT. CDR3 in DNA: TGTGCCAGCAGTGAACCTTGGGACAGTCACTACGAGCAGTACTTC. It is translated as CASSEPWDSHYEQYF.

The rearrangement joins TRBV4-1 to TRBJ2-1, with TRBD2 identical over 11 bases. This CDR3 comprises 16 residues. Germline V gene sequence: CDR1 MGHRA, CDR2 YSYEKL. The J segment lost 4 bases and the V segment lost 2 bases, leaving 4 bases of the junction unmatched. CDR3 DNA: TGCGCCAGCAGCCAAACCGGGACTAGCGGTTACAATGAGCAGTTCTTC. Its translation: CASSQTGTSGYNEQFF.

The rearrangement links TRBV5-6 to TRBJ1-1; D not resolved. The germline V gene encodes CDR1 SGHDT and CDR2 YYEEEE. The V end lost 2 bases, the J end lost 7 bases, and 15 bases lay between the germline ends. The CDR3 contains 14 residues. The CDR3 DNA is TGTGCCAGCAGCTTCCGCCGGGGTCTAGGTGAAGCTTTCTTT. Amino acids: CASSFRRGLGEAFF.

This chain connects TRBV12-5 to TRBJ2-7, with 8 nucleotides matching TRBD1. V lost 7 bases, J lost 0 bases, and 8 bases stayed unmatched. Germline-derived CDR1 and CDR2 are LGHNT and FRNRAP. CDR3 length: 15 amino acids. The CDR3 DNA reads as TGTGCTAGTGCCCACGGACAGGGAGGCTCCTACGAGCAGTACTTC. This sequence encodes CASAHGQGGSYEQYF.

This clone showed up just a few times. V and J are TRBV10-3 and TRBJ2-7; 8 positions match TRBD2. CDR3 length: 13 residues. Looked up from germline, CDR1 is ENHRY and CDR2 is SYGVKD. J was trimmed by 3 bases and V by 11 bases; bases with no gene match: 9. The CDR3 loop reads CASGGTSRYEQYF. The CDR3, as DNA: TGTGCCTCAGGCGGGACTAGTCGCTACGAGCAGTACTTC.

There are a few counts of this clone. V usage is TRBV27 and J usage is TRBJ2-7; D may be TRBD1 (5 bases). The CDR3 loop spans 13 amino acids. CDR1 is MNHEY, CDR2 SMNVEV, per germline (reference sequence). V lost 3 bases to trimming and J lost 1 base, with 7 bases between them. In DNA form, the CDR3 reads TGTGCCAGCAGTTTGCAGGGATCCTACGAGCAGTACTTC. Amino acids: CASSLQGSYEQYF.

V usage is TRBV11-3 and J usage is TRBJ1-2, with a possible D match to TRBD1 (5 bases). Germline-derived CDR1 and CDR2 are SGHNT and YENEEA. V was cut by 2 bases and J by 8 bases, with 12 bases left in between. This CDR3 is 13 amino acids long. DNA of the CDR3: TGTGCCAGCAGCTTACAAGGGGTCGAGGGCTACACCTTC. Its protein is CASSLQGVEGYTF.

Notes on this clone: One end of the junction does not line up with germline, which may come from a read error. The chain recombines TRBV5-3 with TRBJ2-1; D remains unclear. TRBV5-3 is an ORF; its function is uncertain. The CDR3 extends over 12 amino acids. The CDR3: CASSSPYNEQFF. The CDR3 DNA sequence: TGTGCCAGCAGCTCCCCGTACAATGAGCAGTTCTTC.

The chain combines TRBV5-8 with TRBJ2-1; D is undetermined. V dropped 1 base and J dropped 3 bases, with 17 bases sitting between them. In germline, CDR1 is SGHTS, CDR2 YDEGEE. The CDR3 runs to 17 residues. The CDR3 loop reads CASSLNSVSVGYNEQFF. The CDR3, as DNA: TGTGCCAGCAGCTTGAATTCCGTGAGTGTTGGCTACAATGAGCAGTTCTTC.